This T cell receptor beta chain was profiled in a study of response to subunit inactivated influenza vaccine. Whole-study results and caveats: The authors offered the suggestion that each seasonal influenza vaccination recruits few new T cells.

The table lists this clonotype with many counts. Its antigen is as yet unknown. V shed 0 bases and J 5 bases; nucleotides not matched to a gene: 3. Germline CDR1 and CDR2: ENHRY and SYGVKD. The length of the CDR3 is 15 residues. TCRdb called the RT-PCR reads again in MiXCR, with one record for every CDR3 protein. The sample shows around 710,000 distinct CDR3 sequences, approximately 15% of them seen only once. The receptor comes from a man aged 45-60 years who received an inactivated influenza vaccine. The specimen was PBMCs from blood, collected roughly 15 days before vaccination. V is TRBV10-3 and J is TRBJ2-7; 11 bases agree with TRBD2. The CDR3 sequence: CAISESTSGGDEQYF. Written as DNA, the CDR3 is TGTGCCATCAGTGAGTCAACTAGCGGGGGTGACGAGCAGTACTTC.